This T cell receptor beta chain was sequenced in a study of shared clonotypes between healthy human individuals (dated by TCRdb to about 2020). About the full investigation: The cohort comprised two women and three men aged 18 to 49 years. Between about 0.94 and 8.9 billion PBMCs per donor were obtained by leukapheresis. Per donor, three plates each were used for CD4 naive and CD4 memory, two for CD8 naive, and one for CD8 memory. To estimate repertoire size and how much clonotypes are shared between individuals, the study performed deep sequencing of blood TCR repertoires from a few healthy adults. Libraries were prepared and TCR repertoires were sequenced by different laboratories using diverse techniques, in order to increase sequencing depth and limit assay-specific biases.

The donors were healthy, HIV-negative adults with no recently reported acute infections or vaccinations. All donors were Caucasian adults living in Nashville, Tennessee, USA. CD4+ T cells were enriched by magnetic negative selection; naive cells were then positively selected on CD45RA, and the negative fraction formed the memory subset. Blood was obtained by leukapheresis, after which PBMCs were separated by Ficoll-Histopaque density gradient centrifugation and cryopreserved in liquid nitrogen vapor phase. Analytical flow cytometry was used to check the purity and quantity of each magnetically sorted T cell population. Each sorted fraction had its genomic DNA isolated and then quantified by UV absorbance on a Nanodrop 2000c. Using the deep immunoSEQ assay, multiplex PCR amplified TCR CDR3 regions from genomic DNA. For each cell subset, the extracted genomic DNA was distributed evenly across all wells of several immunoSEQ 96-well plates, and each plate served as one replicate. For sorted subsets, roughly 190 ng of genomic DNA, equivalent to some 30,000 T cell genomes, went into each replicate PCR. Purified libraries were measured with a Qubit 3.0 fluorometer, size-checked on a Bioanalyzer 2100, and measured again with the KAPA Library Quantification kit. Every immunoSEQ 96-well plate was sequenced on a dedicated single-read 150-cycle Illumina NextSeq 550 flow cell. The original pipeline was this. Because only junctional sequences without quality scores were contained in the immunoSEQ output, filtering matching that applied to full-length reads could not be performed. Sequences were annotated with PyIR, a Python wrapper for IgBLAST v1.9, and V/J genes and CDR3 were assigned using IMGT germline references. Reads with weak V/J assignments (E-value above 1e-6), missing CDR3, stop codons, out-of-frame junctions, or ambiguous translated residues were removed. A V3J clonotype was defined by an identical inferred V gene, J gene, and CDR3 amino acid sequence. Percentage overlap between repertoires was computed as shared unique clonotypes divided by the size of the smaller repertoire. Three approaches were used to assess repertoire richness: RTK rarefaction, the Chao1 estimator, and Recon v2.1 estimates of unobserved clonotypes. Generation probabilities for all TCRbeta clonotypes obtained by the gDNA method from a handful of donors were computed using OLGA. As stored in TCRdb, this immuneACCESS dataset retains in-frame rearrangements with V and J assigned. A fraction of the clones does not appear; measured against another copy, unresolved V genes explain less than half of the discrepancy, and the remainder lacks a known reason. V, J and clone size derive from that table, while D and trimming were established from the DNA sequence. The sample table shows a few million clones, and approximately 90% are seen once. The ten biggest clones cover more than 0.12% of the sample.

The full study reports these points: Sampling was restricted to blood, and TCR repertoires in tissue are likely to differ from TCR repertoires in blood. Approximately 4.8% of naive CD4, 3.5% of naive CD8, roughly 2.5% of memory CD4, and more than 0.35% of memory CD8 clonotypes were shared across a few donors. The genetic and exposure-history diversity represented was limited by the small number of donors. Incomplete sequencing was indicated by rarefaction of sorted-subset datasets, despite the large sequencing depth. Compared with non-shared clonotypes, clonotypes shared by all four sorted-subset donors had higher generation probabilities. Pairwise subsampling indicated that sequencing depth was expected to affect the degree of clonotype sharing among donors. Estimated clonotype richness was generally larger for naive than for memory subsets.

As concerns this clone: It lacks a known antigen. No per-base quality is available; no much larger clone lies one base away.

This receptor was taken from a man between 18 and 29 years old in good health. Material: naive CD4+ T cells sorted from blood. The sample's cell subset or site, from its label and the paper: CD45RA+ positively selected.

Read as DNA, the sequence is TGTGCCAGTAGTATAGTCCAGGGTAGGCAGCCCCAGCATTTT. It translates as CASSIVQGRQPQHF. Recombination connected TRBV19 to TRBJ1-5, with a tentative D gene TRBD1 over 5 matching bases. According to the germline V gene (reference sequence), CDR1 reads LNHDA and CDR2 reads SQIVND. Including cysteine and phenylalanine, the CDR3 has 14 amino acids. Only the CDR3 DNA is retained, 42 bases long and in frame from the first base. The trim is 1 base for V and 7 bases for J, with a gap of 11 bases between the germline ends.